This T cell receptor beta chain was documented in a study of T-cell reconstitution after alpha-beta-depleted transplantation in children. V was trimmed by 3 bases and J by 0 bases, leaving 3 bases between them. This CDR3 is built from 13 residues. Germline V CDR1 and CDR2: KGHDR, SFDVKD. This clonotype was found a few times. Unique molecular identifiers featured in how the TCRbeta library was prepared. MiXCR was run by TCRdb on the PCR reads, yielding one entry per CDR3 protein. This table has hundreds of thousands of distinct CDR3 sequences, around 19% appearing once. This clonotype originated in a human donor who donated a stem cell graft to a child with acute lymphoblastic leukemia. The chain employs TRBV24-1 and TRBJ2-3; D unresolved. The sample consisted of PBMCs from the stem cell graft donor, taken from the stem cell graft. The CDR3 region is CATSDQSTDTQYF. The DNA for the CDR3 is TGTGCCACCAGTGATCAAAGCACAGATACGCAGTATTTT.